The next 7 T cell receptor beta chains were all read from a single sample in a study of identifying expanded T cells in peripheral blood. Using immunoSEQ multiplex PCR, the repertoire was profiled, and TCRdb retains in-frame clones only, with some absent. This sample has some 77,000 clones; about 88% occur once, and the top ten carry under 20%. The source material was blood. The receptors originated from a person aged 18 to 70 in good health.

The rearrangement links TRBV4-3 to TRBJ1-5, with a weak D call TRBD1 (5 bases). The CDR3 spans 14 residues. CDR1 and CDR2 (germline): LGHNA, YSLEER. Trimming pared 0 bases from V and 7 bases from J, leaving 10 bases between. The CDR3 DNA is TGCGCCAGCAGCCAAGATAGGGGCTGGCAGCCCCAGCATTTT. Encoded protein: CASSQDRGWQPQHF.

The chain recombines TRBV7-8 with TRBJ2-3; tentatively, D is TRBD2 (6 bases). Germline CDR1 is SGHVS and CDR2 is FQNEAQ. The CDR3 has 17 residues. V was clipped by 1 base and J by 2 bases, with 16 bases between them. The chain's CDR3 is CASSLEIAEGPTDTQYF. The CDR3 region has the DNA TGTGCCAGCAGCTTAGAGATAGCGGAGGGACCCACAGATACGCAGTATTTT.

The chain uses TRBV5-1 and TRBJ2-7; 7 bases map to TRBD1. In germline, CDR1 is SGHRS, CDR2 YFSETQ. The trim removed 0 bases at V and 1 base at J, leaving 4 bases unmatched. CDR3 size: 15 residues. The CDR3 DNA reads as TGCGCCAGCAGCTTGGCTCCAGGGGGTTCCTACGAGCAGTACTTC. This encodes CASSLAPGGSYEQYF.

Of note for this clone: With a much larger clone just one base away, this may be a read error. The chain links TRBV6-4 to TRBJ2-3; 12 nucleotides line up with TRBD2. Germline values: CDR1 MRHNA, CDR2 SNTAGT. Trimming took 4 bases from V and 2 from J; bases not matched to a gene: 1. The CDR3 totals 15 residues. The CDR3 spells CASSASGGATDTQYF. Written as DNA, the CDR3 is TGTGCCAGCAGTGCTAGCGGGGGGGCCACAGATACGCAGTATTTT.

This chain uses TRBV15 with TRBJ1-5, with D uncertain. CDR1 and CDR2 from the germline V gene are LNHNV and YYDKDF (reference sequence). The CDR3 totals 14 residues. Trimming removed 2 bases at V and 4 bases at J, with 9 bases between. The CDR3, as DNA: TGTGCCACCAGCAGAACAGCTAAAAATCAGCCCCAGCATTTT. It specifies CATSRTAKNQPQHF.

The chain uses TRBV5-4 and TRBJ1-6; D might be TRBD1 (6 bases). The CDR3 runs 15 residues. Germline CDR1 reads SGHNT; CDR2 reads YYREEE (reference sequence). V lost 0 bases to trimming and J lost 6 bases, with 10 bases between them. The CDR3 is CASSLVARGNSPLHF. The CDR3 coding sequence is TGTGCCAGCAGCTTGGTGGCCAGGGGTAATTCACCCCTCCACTTT.

This clone has only one observation. The chain is built from TRBV7-8 and TRBJ1-2, with TRBD1 matching over 9 bases. CDR3 length: 17 amino acids. Germline assignment: CDR1 SGHVS and CDR2 FQNEAQ. With 5 bases clipped from V and 4 bases from J, the junction kept 14 bases outside the gene matches. CDR3 protein: CASSPYGQGMGTYGYTF. In DNA form, the CDR3 reads TGTGCCAGCAGCCCCTACGGACAGGGGATGGGGACCTATGGCTACACCTTC.